One sample yielded the 18 T cell receptor beta chains listed below, sequenced in a study of Ad26.COV2.S vaccination and SARS-CoV-2 variants. Profiled with immunoSEQ multiplex PCR; TCRdb holds only in-frame clones, not every one. The table includes around 140,000 clones, 70% to 90% detected once. Here the sequenced sample was peripheral blood, taken after recovery from COVID-19. The receptors originated from a human donor who had recovered from COVID-19.

V usage is TRBV5-6 and J usage is TRBJ1-2; no clear D. From germline, CDR1 is SGHDT and CDR2 YYEEEE. Trimming removed 6 bases at V and 5 bases at J, with 23 bases between. The CDR3 consists of 16 residues. CDR3 region: CASNEGGPRPSYGYTF. Written as DNA, the CDR3 is TGTGCCAGCAACGAGGGAGGCCCCCGACCGAGTTATGGCTACACCTTC.

The CDR3 is CSASDSGTYNEQFF. The DNA of the CDR3 is TGCAGTGCTAGTGACAGCGGGACCTACAATGAGCAGTTCTTC. The V and J genes are TRBV20-1 and TRBJ2-1; 7 bases are shared with TRBD2. The junction had 4 bases not matched to a gene; V was cut back by 3 bases and J by 2 bases. Looked up from germline, CDR1 is DFQATT and CDR2 is SNEGSKA (reference sequence). The CDR3 loop spans 14 amino acids.

J is TRBJ2-1 and V is TRBV19, with 9 bases aligning to TRBD1. The CDR3 consists of 16 residues. Germline V CDR1 and CDR2: LNHDA, SQIVND (reference sequence). With 1 base clipped from V and 7 bases from J, the junction kept 8 bases outside the gene matches. The CDR3 spells CASSIAHGTGRNEQFF. The CDR3 region has the DNA TGTGCCAGTAGTATAGCCCATGGGACAGGGCGGAATGAGCAGTTCTTC.

This chain links TRBV24-1 with TRBJ2-2; no definite D call. The CDR3 has 12 amino acids. Germline V lookup: CDR1 KGHDR, CDR2 SFDVKD. V dropped 9 bases and J dropped 4 bases, with 8 bases sitting between them. DNA for the CDR3: TGTGCCACCCAAGTCCGCACCGGGGAGCTGTTTTTT. Protein: CATQVRTGELFF.

This chain joins TRBV10-3 and TRBJ1-1; TRBD1 matches at 7 bases. This CDR3 has 14 residues. V dropped 9 bases and J dropped 0; count of bases not matched to a gene: 7. Germline V gene data show CDR1 as ENHRY and CDR2 as SYGVKD. The chain's CDR3 is CAMRDSLMNTEAFF. CDR3 nucleotides: TGTGCCATGCGGGACAGCCTCATGAACACTGAAGCTTTCTTT.

This clone has a single count. This chain connects TRBV19 to TRBJ1-5, with 8 nucleotides matching TRBD1. There are 14 residues in the CDR3. Germline V gene lookup returns CDR1 LNHDA and CDR2 SQIVND (reference sequence). V was pared by 0 bases and J by 9 bases, with 4 bases of the junction left unmatched. The CDR3 DNA reads as TGTGCCAGTAGTATAGAGACAGGGGTAGGGCCCCAGCATTTT. Protein sequence: CASSIETGVGPQHF.

The chain joins TRBV28 to TRBJ1-2; D not certain. The CDR3 spans 12 residues. CDR1 and CDR2 (germline): MDHEN, SYDVKM. The germline V and J ends were trimmed by 4 bases and 1 base, with 4 bases remaining between them. The DNA of the CDR3 is TGTGCCAGCAGTTCCAATAACTATGGCTACACCTTC. Translation: CASSSNNYGYTF.

This chain connects TRBV14 to TRBJ2-7, with 7 bases that match TRBD1. With V trimmed by 2 bases and J by 4 bases, 11 bases remained unmatched. Looked up from germline, CDR1 is SGHDN and CDR2 is FVKESK. The CDR3 is 16 residues long. The CDR3 DNA reads as TGTGCCAGCAGCCAAACTGAATACAGGGGAAGGTACGAGCAGTACTTC. Its protein is CASSQTEYRGRYEQYF.

This sequence joins TRBV10-3 and TRBJ1-5; D is undetermined. Trimming left V 0 bases short and J 6 bases short, with 6 bases between. The CDR3 runs 13 residues. Germline values: CDR1 ENHRY, CDR2 SYGVKD. CDR3 region: CAISESMGQPQHF. The CDR3 DNA reads TGTGCCATCAGTGAGTCGATGGGTCAGCCCCAGCATTTT.

J is TRBJ1-2 and V is TRBV9, with D possibly being TRBD1 (6 bases). The CDR3 consists of 17 residues. The V gene lost 1 base and the J gene lost 6 bases, with 22 bases spanning the gap. The germline CDR1 and CDR2 sequences are SGDLS and YYNGEE. The CDR3 bases are TGTGCCAGCAGCGTAAACAAAAAACAGGGCGGGGTTAATGGCTACACCTTC. Amino acids: CASSVNKKQGGVNGYTF.

The chain is built from TRBV14 and TRBJ1-6; a weak D match, TRBD1 (5 bases). V lost 4 bases to trimming and J lost 0 bases, with 10 bases between them. CDR1 is SGHDN, CDR2 FVKESK, per germline. The CDR3 consists of 16 residues. CDR3 in amino acids: CASSRGGSSYNSPLHF. The CDR3 DNA follows: TGTGCCAGCAGCCGGGGGGGGAGCTCCTATAATTCACCCCTCCACTTT. Full variable domain (rest looked up from reference TRBV14 and TRBJ1-6): EAGVTQFPSHSVIEKGQTVTLRCDPISGHDNLYWYRRVMGKEIKFLLHFVKESKQDESGMPNNRFLAERTGGTYSTLKVQPAELEDSGVYFCASSRGGSSYNSPLHFGNGTRLTVT.

This clone appeared a few times. The rearrangement joins TRBV19 to TRBJ2-5; 8 positions match TRBD2. V gave up 1 base and J gave up 5 bases; unmatched junction bases: 9. Germline V lookup: CDR1 LNHDA, CDR2 SQIVND (reference sequence). The CDR3 extends over 16 amino acids. CDR3 nucleotides: TGTGCCAGTAGTATAGGGCGGGGGGTTCCCGGCGAGACCCAGTACTTC. Its translation: CASSIGRGVPGETQYF.

This clone is a singleton in its sample. The chain links TRBV18 to TRBJ2-6; unclear D gene. The germline gives CDR1 KGHSH, CDR2 LQKENI. The CDR3 consists of 16 residues. Trimming removed 5 bases at V and 2 bases at J, with 13 bases between. CDR3 sequence: CASSGYLQTGANVLTF. The CDR3 DNA reads TGTGCCAGCTCAGGCTACCTTCAGACTGGGGCCAACGTCCTGACTTTC.

The rearrangement joins TRBV6-5 to TRBJ2-7; D gene unclear. The length of the CDR3 is 15 residues. V dropped 6 bases and J dropped 3 bases, with 18 bases sitting between them. Germline V CDR1 and CDR2: MNHEY, SVGAGI. The CDR3 loop is CASRPAVVANYEQYF. The CDR3 coding sequence is TGTGCCAGCAGACCCGCGGTTGTGGCGAACTACGAGCAGTACTTC.

The chain has TRBV6-6 and TRBJ1-3, with D tentatively TRBD1 (5 bases). The CDR3 has 14 amino acids. Germline V gene lookup returns CDR1 MNHNY and CDR2 SVGAGI (reference sequence). The V end was cut by 7 bases, the J end by 3 bases, with 13 bases between. The CDR3 reads CASILAGGGNTIYF. As DNA, the CDR3 is TGTGCCAGCATCCTCGCCGGGGGTGGAAACACCATATATTTT.

V gene TRBV7-9 combines with J gene TRBJ1-4, with D perhaps TRBD1 (6 bases). The CDR3 is 15 amino acids. Germline lookup yields CDR1 SEHNR and CDR2 FQNEAQ (reference sequence). Trimming took 5 bases from V and 5 from J, leaving 15 bases between them. CDR3 bases: TGTGCCAGCAGCCTCATGGGGGCAGGGAATGAAAAACTGTTTTTT. This sequence encodes CASSLMGAGNEKLFF.

This clone was seen a handful of times. The CDR3 is CASSLGPGQGEDNEQFF. CDR3 nucleotide sequence: TGTGCCAGCAGCTTAGGGCCGGGACAGGGTGAGGACAATGAGCAGTTCTTC. The rearrangement links TRBV7-9 to TRBJ2-1; 9 nucleotides agree with TRBD1. Germline CDR1 and CDR2: SEHNR and FQNEAQ (reference sequence). J lost 5 bases, V lost 1 base, and 9 bases had no gene match. The CDR3 is 17 amino acids.

In regard to this clone: This sample also contains other DNA sequences that code for the same CDR3. The V gene is TRBV18, the J gene TRBJ1-4; D is undetermined. This CDR3 has 13 residues. Germline CDR1 is KGHSH and CDR2 is LQKENI. V gave up 2 bases and J gave up 3 bases, with 4 bases separating them. The CDR3 protein is CASSPGSNEKLFF. The CDR3 DNA reads as TGTGCCAGCTCACCAGGGTCTAATGAAAAACTGTTTTTT.